The rows below give T cell receptor beta chains drawn from one sample of a study of technical replicates of blood from a handful of donors. Clones were read by immunoSEQ multiplex PCR, and TCRdb kept only the in-frame ones, dropping some. The sample yields some 80,000 clones, approximately 97% seen once. The sample consisted of T cells isolated from PBMCs. The source of these receptors is a human donor in good health. CDR3s include the opening cysteine and the closing phenylalanine or tryptophan. The D gene is left open where the match is weak. Clone size is given for some rows only: seen once, a few or many times, or a class if the clone is expanded.

v_call,clone_size,j_call,d_call,cdr3_nt,cdr3_aa
TRBV10-3,-,TRBJ2-7,-,TGTGCCACCGGTAGCGTCCCCTACGAGCAGTACTTC,CATGSVPYEQYF
TRBV6-5,-,TRBJ2-7,-,TGTGCCGCCCGATCCGGGAACTACGAGCAGTACTTC,CAARSGNYEQYF
TRBV4-1,-,TRBJ2-7,TRBD1,TGCGCCAGCAGCCAAGATGAGGGACAGGGTTTCTACGAGCAGTACTTC,CASSQDEGQGFYEQYF
TRBV6-4,-,TRBJ1-1,-,TGTGCCAGCAAGGACATCAAACAGGGAATCGAAACTGAAGCTTTCTTT,CASKDIKQGIETEAFF
TRBV7-6,-,TRBJ2-5,TRBD2,TGTGCCAGCACCCTATCCCGACTAGCGGTCCAAGAGACCCAGTACTTC,CASTLSRLAVQETQYF
TRBV5-6,-,TRBJ2-1,-,TGTGCCAGCAGCCGGATTGGAGCCATTTACTACAATGAGCAGTTCTTC,CASSRIGAIYYNEQFF
TRBV6-1,-,TRBJ2-2,-,TGTGCCAGCAGTGAAGTCCTACTGACAGGGACTGGGGAGCTGTTTTTT,CASSEVLLTGTGELFF
TRBV5-6,-,TRBJ1-2,TRBD1,TGTGCCAGCAGCGTCCGGGACAGGGGGCGGTCTGGCTACACCTTC,CASSVRDRGRSGYTF
TRBV11-3,-,TRBJ2-5,-,TGTGCCAGCAGCGATCGGAGAGCTCAAGAGACCCAGTACTTC,CASSDRRAQETQYF
TRBV4-1,-,TRBJ2-7,-,TGCGCCAGCAGCCAAAGAGGACACGGCCCTTCCGCGAACGAGCAGTACTTC,CASSQRGHGPSANEQYF
TRBV6-5,-,TRBJ2-5,TRBD2,TGTGCCAGCAGTTACTCCCTAGCGGGTTATGCCCAGTACTTC,CASSYSLAGYAQYF
TRBV18,-,TRBJ2-3,-,TGTGCCAGCTCACCAGAATCCTATATTGCAACAGATACGCAGTATTTT,CASSPESYIATDTQYF
TRBV5-1,-,TRBJ2-7,-,TGCGCCAGCAGCTTGAGCACGTCCCCAGGGGTATTC,CASSLSTSPGVF
TRBV5-6,-,TRBJ2-5,-,TGTGCCAGCATCCACTGGGGGGACTTTAGAGAGACCCAGTACTTC,CASIHWGDFRETQYF
TRBV5-1,-,TRBJ2-7,TRBD2,TGCGCCAGCAGCTTGGCCGTGGCCGGGGAGGGTAGTTCCTACGAGCAGTACTTC,CASSLAVAGEGSSYEQYF
TRBV28,once,TRBJ1-1,-,TGTGCCAGCAGGATTCTGCGGCAGCTATCCACTGAAGCTTTCTTT,CASRILRQLSTEAFF
TRBV5-4,-,TRBJ1-2,-,TGTGCCAGCAGCTTTTTTCTGCGACAAAATAACTATGGCTACACCTTC,CASSFFLRQNNYGYTF
TRBV11-2,-,TRBJ2-7,TRBD1,TGTGCCAGCAGCTTATTCGGACAGGTGGGGGACGAGCAGTACTTC,CASSLFGQVGDEQYF